The 17 T cell receptor beta chains reported below all come from one sample, sequenced in a study of cytomegalovirus exposure and HLA in healthy donors. The PCR employed 60 Vbeta primers together with 13 Jbeta primers. Profiled with immunoSEQ multiplex PCR; TCRdb holds only in-frame clones, not every one. The data contain around 120,000 clones, 50% to 65% of them singletons. Source material: PBMCs. These receptors originate from a man aged 40-50 years in good health and CMV-seropositive.

This clone showed up just a few times. The chain has TRBV28 and TRBJ2-3; 8 bases are a match to TRBD1. V shed 6 bases, J shed 4 bases, and the junction held 9 bases outside the gene matches. CDR1 is MDHEN, CDR2 SYDVKM, per germline. The length of the CDR3 is 15 residues. The CDR3 is CASSLGQGIADTQYF. DNA for the CDR3: TGTGCCAGCAGCTTAGGACAGGGTATCGCAGATACGCAGTATTTT. Full variable domain (rest looked up from reference TRBV28 and TRBJ2-3): DVKVTQSSRYLVKRTGEKVFLECVQDMDHENMFWYRQDPGLGLRLIYFSYDVKMKEKGDIPEGYSVSREKKERFSLILESASTNQTSMYLCASSLGQGIADTQYFGPGTRLTVL.

In its sample, this clone was seen a few times. The chain joins TRBV2 to TRBJ1-2; D remains ambiguous. The V gene lost 9 bases and the J gene lost 13 bases, with 18 bases spanning the gap. Per germline, CDR1 SNHLY and CDR2 FYNNEI. This CDR3 is 11 amino acids long. This CDR3 is CARIKDATATF. The CDR3, as DNA: TGTGCCAGGATTAAAGACGCGACTGCCACCTTC. Full variable domain (remainder filled in from reference TRBV2 and TRBJ1-2): EPEVTQTPSHQVTQMGQEVILRCVPISNHLYFYWYRQILGQKVEFLVSFYNNEISEKSEIFDDQFSVERPDGSNFTLKIRSTKLEDSAMYFCARIKDATATFGSGTRLTVV.

The chain links TRBV7-2 to TRBJ1-1; D may be TRBD1 (6 bases). V was pared by 5 bases and J by 6 bases, with 22 bases between. The CDR3 has 16 amino acids. Germline CDR1 SGHTA, CDR2 FQGNSA. CDR3 sequence (DNA): TGTGCCAGCAGCGCACAGGGAGAGCGCACGAATGCTGAAGCTTTCTTT. The encoded protein is CASSAQGERTNAEAFF.

This clone has more than one count but fewer than ten. The chain uses TRBV6-6 and TRBJ2-2; D is possibly TRBD2 (5 bases). V lost 2 bases, J lost 2 bases, and 12 bases lay in between. Germline CDR1 reads MNHNY; CDR2 reads SVGAGI (reference sequence). The CDR3 consists of 16 residues. CDR3 nucleotides: TGTGCCAGCAGTTACGACTACAGTTCAAACACCGGGGAGCTGTTTTTT. It yields the protein CASSYDYSSNTGELFF.

This chain links TRBV19 with TRBJ2-7; tentatively, D is TRBD1 (5 bases). Trimming took off 10 bases at V and 7 bases at J, with 20 bases between the two ends. The CDR3 loop spans 13 amino acids. CDR1 LNHDA and CDR2 SQIVND come from the germline V gene (reference sequence). CDR3 loop: CATNQGSLGEQYF. The CDR3 DNA is TGTGCCACCAATCAGGGATCCCTGGGGGAGCAGTACTTC. Based on the CDR3 plus reference TRBV19 and TRBJ2-7, the full variable domain is DGGITQSPKYLFRKEGQNVTLSCEQNLNHDAMYWYRQDPGQGLRLIYYSQIVNDFQKGDIAEGYSVSREKKESFPLTVTSAQKNPTAFYLCATNQGSLGEQYFGPGTRLTVT.

The chain has TRBV5-1 and TRBJ2-5, with TRBD2 as a possible D gene (6 bases). CDR1 SGHRS and CDR2 YFSETQ come from the germline V gene. Trimming left V 5 bases short and J 2 bases short, with 16 bases between. The CDR3 sequence is 15 residues long. In DNA, the CDR3 is TGCGCCAGCAGGGAGGGGACTTATCCACAAGAGACCCAGTACTTC. Translation: CASREGTYPQETQYF.

This chain's CDR3 is CASKSADTQYF. In nucleotides, the CDR3 is TGTGCCAGTAAAAGTGCGGATACGCAGTATTTT. V is TRBV19 and J is TRBJ2-3; D is uncertain. The CDR3 loop spans 11 amino acids. The germline V gene encodes CDR1 LNHDA and CDR2 SQIVND (reference sequence). Deletions cut 7 bases from V and 6 bases from J, with 8 bases between.

This chain uses TRBV9 with TRBJ2-3; perhaps TRBD1 as D (5 bases). Per germline, CDR1 SGDLS and CDR2 YYNGEE. Deletions cut 0 bases from V and 0 bases from J, with 8 bases between. The CDR3 runs 15 residues. The CDR3 here is CASSVEGDSTDTQYF. In DNA form, the CDR3 reads TGTGCCAGCAGCGTAGAAGGGGATAGCACAGATACGCAGTATTTT.

This clone appeared a single time. The chain joins TRBV11-2 to TRBJ2-5, with TRBD2 matching over 8 bases. The length of the CDR3 is 15 residues. The germline V gene encodes CDR1 SGHAT and CDR2 FQNNGV. The trim removed 5 bases at V and 5 bases at J, leaving 10 bases unmatched. CDR3 sequence reads: CASSPEPSGRETQYF. Written as DNA, the CDR3 is TGTGCCAGCAGCCCCGAGCCTAGCGGGCGTGAGACCCAGTACTTC.

The chain has TRBV27 and TRBJ2-3; the D gene is possibly TRBD2 (6 bases). CDR3 length: 13 amino acids. Germline CDR1 reads MNHEY; CDR2 reads SMNVEV (reference sequence). The V gene lost 5 bases and the J gene lost 1 base, with 7 bases spanning the gap. The CDR3 nucleotides are TGTGCCAGCAGTAGGGAGGGCACAGATACGCAGTATTTT. Amino acid sequence: CASSREGTDTQYF.

The V gene is TRBV27, the J gene TRBJ2-4; 12 positions agree with TRBD2. The J segment lost 1 base and the V segment lost 7 bases, leaving 11 bases of the junction unmatched. Germline CDR1 reads MNHEY; CDR2 reads SMNVEV (reference sequence). The CDR3 loop spans 18 amino acids. Here the CDR3 DNA reads TGTGCCAGCATGGGACTAGCGGGCCGGGCGCAGGCCAAAAACATTCAGTACTTC. Its translation: CASMGLAGRAQAKNIQYF.

This clone has only one observation. The rearrangement uses TRBV4-1 and TRBJ2-1; TRBD2 matches at 9 bases. This CDR3 is 22 amino acids long. CDR1 is MGHRA and CDR2 is YSYEKL in the germline V gene. The junction had 18 bases not matched to a gene; V was cut back by 0 bases and J by 0 bases. Written as DNA, the CDR3 is TGCGCCAGCAGCCAAGAATGGCCTGCGGCTAGCGGGACATACCGCTCCTACAATGAGCAGTTCTTC. It specifies CASSQEWPAASGTYRSYNEQFF.

V and J are TRBV7-2 and TRBJ2-5, with 14 bases that match TRBD2. Trimming removed 1 base from V and 4 bases from J; junction bases left unmatched: 5. Germline CDR1 SGHTA, CDR2 FQGNSA. The CDR3 loop spans 17 amino acids. The CDR3 sequence is CASSLGGLAGGAETQYF. For the CDR3, the DNA is TGTGCCAGCAGCTTAGGCGGACTAGCGGGAGGTGCAGAGACCCAGTACTTC.

This clone showed up just a few times. The chain recombines TRBV7-9 with TRBJ1-1; the match to TRBD1 covers 7 bases. In germline, CDR1 is SEHNR, CDR2 FQNEAQ (reference sequence). The ends lost 5 bases at V and 2 bases at J; junction bases unmatched: 5. The CDR3 covers 14 residues. The CDR3 sequence is CASSRQGFNTEAFF. The CDR3 DNA sequence: TGTGCCAGCAGCCGACAGGGTTTTAACACTGAAGCTTTCTTT. Supplemented by reference TRBV7-9 and TRBJ1-1, the full variable domain reads DTGVSQNPRHKITKRGQNVTFRCDPISEHNRLYWYRQTLGQGPEFLTYFQNEAQLEKSRLLSDRFSAERPKGSFSTLEIQRTEQGDSAMYLCASSRQGFNTEAFFGQGTRLTVV.

The chain recombines TRBV5-1 with TRBJ2-1; tentative D call: TRBD1 (5 bases). Germline V gives CDR1 SGHRS, CDR2 YFSETQ. There are 15 residues in the CDR3. V was shortened by 2 bases and J by 2 bases, with 11 bases between the two germline ends. CDR3 region: CASSLGADAYNEQFF. The CDR3 DNA follows: TGCGCCAGCAGCTTAGGGGCTGACGCCTACAATGAGCAGTTCTTC.

V and J are TRBV6-5 and TRBJ2-4; 7 bases agree with TRBD1. In germline, CDR1 is MNHEY, CDR2 SVGAGI. V lost 1 base to trimming and J lost 4 bases; unmatched junction nucleotides: 4. This CDR3 contains 15 residues. CDR3 nucleotide sequence: TGTGCCAGCAGTTACTATCGGGACAGTAAAAACATTCAGTACTTC. It codes for CASSYYRDSKNIQYF.

This clone has just one count. The rearrangement joins TRBV10-3 to TRBJ2-7; 7 positions agree with TRBD2. The V gene's germline CDR1 is ENHRY and CDR2 SYGVKD. The V and J ends lost 2 bases and 0 bases, in that order; junction bases with no gene match: 4. The CDR3 extends over 15 amino acids. In DNA, the CDR3 is TGTGCCATCAGTGAGGGGGACTACCACTCCTACGAGCAGTACTTC. This encodes CAISEGDYHSYEQYF.